This TCR beta chain was identified during a study of shared T cell receptors in the human thymus. The CDR3 runs to 14 residues. CDR1 is SGHNT and CDR2 is YYREEE in the germline V gene (reference sequence). V gave up 6 bases and J gave up 3 bases, with 12 bases separating them. The repertoire was sequenced with immunoSEQ multiplex PCR; TCRdb's copy has only in-frame clones and lacks some. This repertoire shows hundreds of thousands of clones, around 95% found once; its top ten account for approximately 0.02%. The sequencing input was thymocytes. The receptor was isolated from a human donor. V gene TRBV5-4 combines with J gene TRBJ1-4; a possible D gene is TRBD1 (6 bases). The CDR3 loop is CASNLQGSNEKLFF. The DNA for the CDR3 is TGTGCCAGCAACCTTCAGGGGTCTAATGAAAAACTGTTTTTT. The full variable domain, with the rest looked up from reference TRBV5-4 and TRBJ1-4, is ETGVTQSPTHLIKTRGQQVTLRCSSQSGHNTVSWYQQALGQGPQFIFQYYREEENGRGNFPPRFSGLQFPNYSSELNVNALELDDSALYLCASNLQGSNEKLFFGSGTQLSVL.